Listed below are T cell receptor beta chains from one sample, sequenced in a study of blood T cell repertoires in COVID-19. The method was immunoSEQ multiplex PCR; TCRdb's version includes in-frame clones alone and lacks a portion of them. The data hold 150,000 to 200,000 clones, with 84% observed a single time. The specimen sequenced was PBMCs or T cells enriched from blood (not recorded which). The receptor set was obtained from a man aged 50 to 60 who had recovered from COVID-19. The CDR3 runs from the conserved cysteine through the conserved F or W. D genes are given only for firm matches. Rows give clone size only sometimes, using once, few, many, or a class for an expanded clone.

d_call: TRBD2
clone_size: -
v_call: TRBV5-4
j_call: TRBJ2-1
cdr3_aa: CASSDVNSGGRYNEQFF
cdr3_nt: TGTGCCAGCAGCGACGTGAATAGCGGGGGCCGGTACAATGAGCAGTTCTTC

d_call: TRBD1
clone_size: -
v_call: TRBV6-5
j_call: TRBJ1-5
cdr3_aa: CASTPPGGGQPQHF
cdr3_nt: TGTGCCAGCACCCCCCCTGGAGGGGGCCAGCCCCAGCATTTT

d_call: -
clone_size: -
v_call: TRBV19
j_call: TRBJ1-5
cdr3_aa: CALQGIGVQPQHF
cdr3_nt: TGTGCCTTGCAGGGCATAGGAGTACAGCCCCAGCATTTT

d_call: -
clone_size: -
v_call: TRBV5-5
j_call: TRBJ1-2
cdr3_aa: CASSLIGQNLANYGYTF
cdr3_nt: TGTGCCAGCAGCCTCATAGGACAGAACCTAGCTAACTATGGCTACACCTTC

d_call: -
clone_size: -
v_call: TRBV6-6
j_call: TRBJ2-1
cdr3_aa: CASSSQGAYNEQFF
cdr3_nt: TGTGCCAGCAGTTCACAGGGCGCGTACAATGAGCAGTTCTTC

d_call: -
clone_size: -
v_call: TRBV7-3
j_call: TRBJ2-1
cdr3_aa: CASSPNGVEQFF
cdr3_nt: TGTGCCAGCAGCCCGAACGGGGTTGAGCAGTTCTTC

d_call: TRBD1
clone_size: few
v_call: TRBV2
j_call: TRBJ1-6
cdr3_aa: CASSGSQGNSPLHF
cdr3_nt: TGTGCCAGCAGTGGTTCACAGGGGAATTCACCCCTCCACTTT

d_call: TRBD2
clone_size: -
v_call: TRBV4-3
j_call: TRBJ2-1
cdr3_aa: CASSGELADPQFF
cdr3_nt: TGCGCCAGCAGCGGGGAACTAGCGGACCCTCAGTTCTTC

d_call: -
clone_size: -
v_call: TRBV6-5
j_call: TRBJ2-5
cdr3_aa: CASSYSGSPWETQYF
cdr3_nt: TGTGCCAGCAGTTACTCTGGTAGTCCATGGGAGACCCAGTACTTC

d_call: -
clone_size: -
v_call: TRBV28
j_call: TRBJ1-6
cdr3_aa: CASSLAAGARSPLHF
cdr3_nt: TGTGCCAGCAGTTTGGCGGCGGGGGCGCGTTCACCCCTCCACTTT